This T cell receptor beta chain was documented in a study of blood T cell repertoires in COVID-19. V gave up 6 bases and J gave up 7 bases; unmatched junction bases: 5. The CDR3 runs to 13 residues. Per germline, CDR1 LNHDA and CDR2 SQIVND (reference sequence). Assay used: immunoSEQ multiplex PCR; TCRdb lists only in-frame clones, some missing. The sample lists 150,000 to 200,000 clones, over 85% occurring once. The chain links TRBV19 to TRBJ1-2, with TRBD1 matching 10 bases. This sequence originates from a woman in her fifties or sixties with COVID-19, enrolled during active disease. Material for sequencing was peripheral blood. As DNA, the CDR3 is TGTGCCAGTAGCGAAAGACAGGGGGCTGGCTACACCTTC. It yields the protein CASSERQGAGYTF.